The 26 T cell receptor beta chains below come from one sample, sequenced in a study of STAT5B mutations in CD4+ large granular lymphocyte leukemia. Profiled with immunoSEQ multiplex PCR; TCRdb holds only in-frame clones, not every one. The data contain over 35,000 clones, approximately 80% of them singletons. Sample: CD4+ T cells from blood buffy coats. These receptor sequences come from a human donor in good health.

The CDR3 sequence: CASKSGVNTEAFF. The CDR3 DNA follows: TGTGCCAGCAAATCCGGGGTCAACACTGAAGCTTTCTTT. The rearrangement links TRBV2 to TRBJ1-1; no reliable D call. CDR3 length: 13 residues. V lost 7 bases to trimming and J lost 2 bases, with 11 bases between them. Per the germline V gene, CDR1 is SNHLY and CDR2 is FYNNEI.

V and J are TRBV28 and TRBJ2-5; 7 bases fit TRBD1. With V trimmed by 5 bases and J by 2 bases, 5 bases remained unmatched. The CDR3 contains 14 residues. The germline V gene has CDR1 MDHEN and CDR2 SYDVKM. The CDR3 nucleotides read TGTGCCAGCAGTATGACGGGACAGCAAGAGACCCAGTACTTC. Amino acid sequence: CASSMTGQQETQYF.

J is TRBJ2-7 and V is TRBV4-3, with TRBD2 matching over 11 bases. Per the germline V gene, CDR1 is LGHNA and CDR2 is YSLEER. The CDR3 covers 16 residues. The V segment lost 3 bases and the J segment 2 bases; nucleotides outside the gene matches: 6. As DNA, the CDR3 is TGCGCCAGCAGCCATCATAGACTAGCGGGAACCTACGAGCAGTACTTC. Translation: CASSHHRLAGTYEQYF.

The chain recombines TRBV29-1 with TRBJ2-1; no firm D call. V shed 6 bases and J shed 7 bases, with 16 bases lying between them. This CDR3 is 13 amino acids long. Germline values: CDR1 SQVTM, CDR2 ANQGSEA. CDR3: CSVAPGPRNEQFF. CDR3 DNA: TGCAGCGTCGCACCGGGTCCCAGGAATGAGCAGTTCTTC.

This clone was found once. V gene TRBV6-1 combines with J gene TRBJ1-2; no clear D gene. This CDR3 region has 13 residues. V was clipped by 10 bases and J by 7 bases, with 19 bases between them. Germline CDR1 reads MNHNS; CDR2 reads SASEGT. CDR3 amino acids: CATLPADVAGYTF. The CDR3 bases are TGTGCCACCCTACCGGCGGACGTTGCTGGCTACACCTTC.

This clone occurred a few times. The chain uses TRBV19 and TRBJ1-1; tentative D call: TRBD1 (5 bases). V was pared by 10 bases and J by 2 bases, with 14 bases between. This CDR3 spans 13 amino acids. In germline, CDR1 is LNHDA, CDR2 SQIVND (reference sequence). The CDR3 DNA reads as TGTGCCACCTCGGACACAACTAACACTGAAGCTTTCTTT. It yields the protein CATSDTTNTEAFF.

The gene calls are TRBV7-3 and TRBJ2-3; TRBD2 matches at 11 bases. J gave up 1 base and V 5 bases, and 2 bases lay outside the gene matches. This CDR3 is built from 15 residues. Looked up from germline, CDR1 is SGHTA and CDR2 is FQGTGA. As DNA, the CDR3 is TGTGCCAGCAGCGTGGGACTAGCGGGCACAGATACGCAGTATTTT. Its translation: CASSVGLAGTDTQYF.

This sequence joins TRBV5-1 and TRBJ2-7; TRBD2 aligns across 7 bases. Germline assignment: CDR1 SGHRS and CDR2 YFSETQ. The CDR3 loop spans 14 amino acids. V trimming: 0 bases; J trimming: 4 bases; junction bases outside the gene matches: 4. This chain's CDR3 is CASSLAWGGYEQYF. The CDR3 region has the DNA TGCGCCAGCAGCTTGGCCTGGGGGGGTTACGAGCAGTACTTC.

J is TRBJ2-5 and V is TRBV5-6; 8 nucleotides agree with TRBD2. V lost 3 bases and J lost 3; bases outside the gene matches: 7. The CDR3 has 15 amino acids. The germline V gene has CDR1 SGHDT and CDR2 YYEEEE. The CDR3 loop reads CASSSPGLGKETQYF. CDR3 nucleotide sequence: TGTGCCAGCAGCTCCCCGGGACTAGGTAAAGAGACCCAGTACTTC.

The V and J genes are TRBV7-2 and TRBJ2-3; D remains ambiguous. V was clipped by 7 bases and J by 7 bases, with 15 bases between them. CDR1 and CDR2 from the germline V gene are SGHTA and FQGNSA. This CDR3 comprises 13 residues. This chain's CDR3 is CASNFLGSNTQYF. The DNA for the CDR3 is TGTGCCAGCAACTTTTTGGGGTCAAATACGCAGTATTTT.

The chain has TRBV11-2 and TRBJ1-4; no firm D call. The CDR3 consists of 14 residues. Germline V CDR1 and CDR2: SGHAT, FQNNGV. V was pared by 2 bases and J by 5 bases, with 9 bases between. CDR3 sequence reads: CASSLFFQNEKLFF. As DNA, the CDR3 is TGTGCCAGCAGCTTATTTTTTCAGAATGAAAAACTGTTTTTT.

This chain links TRBV10-3 with TRBJ1-3; 8 bases are a match to TRBD1. The germline V gene has CDR1 ENHRY and CDR2 SYGVKD. J lost 1 base, V lost 10 bases, and 12 bases had no gene match. This CDR3 has 16 amino acids. CDR3 loop: CATRQGKDQSGNTIYF. The CDR3 region has the DNA TGTGCCACCCGACAGGGGAAGGATCAGTCTGGAAACACCATATATTTT.

This sequence joins TRBV2 and TRBJ1-5, with D tentatively TRBD1 (6 bases). V was cut by 8 bases and J by 6 bases, with 17 bases left in between. Per the germline V gene, CDR1 is SNHLY and CDR2 is FYNNEI. CDR3 length: 14 amino acids. CDR3: CASGEQGGGQPQHF. In DNA, the CDR3 is TGTGCCAGCGGGGAACAGGGAGGAGGTCAGCCCCAGCATTTT.

The chain combines TRBV5-6 with TRBJ2-7; no clear D gene. Trimming stripped 3 bases from V and 6 bases from J, with 13 bases between. Germline V gene lookup returns CDR1 SGHDT and CDR2 YYEEEE. The CDR3 runs 13 residues. CDR3 sequence: CASSSPGRFEQYF. DNA for the CDR3: TGTGCCAGCAGCTCCCCTGGGCGATTCGAGCAGTACTTC.

The sample holds one count of this clone. The V call is TRBV7-9, the J call TRBJ2-7; 7 nucleotides align to TRBD1. In germline, CDR1 is SEHNR, CDR2 FQNEAQ (reference sequence). Losses at the gene ends were 5 bases for V and 0 bases for J; bases not matched to a gene: 10. This CDR3 has 16 residues. CDR3 sequence reads: CASSPPGQDRSYEQYF. The DNA for the CDR3 is TGTGCCAGCAGCCCACCCGGACAGGACCGCTCCTACGAGCAGTACTTC.

This chain joins TRBV19 and TRBJ2-7, with D unclear. CDR3 length equals 13 residues. Deletions cut 5 bases from V and 1 base from J, with 9 bases between. Looked up from germline, CDR1 is LNHDA and CDR2 is SQIVND (reference sequence). The CDR3 nucleotides are TGTGCCAGTAGTCGCGACAATTCCTACGAGCAGTACTTC. It encodes CASSRDNSYEQYF.

J is TRBJ2-5 and V is TRBV7-2; no clear D gene. V dropped 5 bases and J dropped 2 bases, with 9 bases sitting between them. CDR1 and CDR2 from the germline V gene are SGHTA and FQGNSA. This CDR3 spans 13 amino acids. CDR3: CASSGQRQETQYF. In nucleotides, the CDR3 is TGTGCCAGCAGCGGGCAGAGGCAAGAGACCCAGTACTTC.

This clone was seen more than once but under ten times. The chain links TRBV19 to TRBJ2-7; D uncertain. The CDR3 is made up of 13 amino acids. Trimming cost V 1 base and J 1 base, with 5 bases left between them. CDR1 is LNHDA, CDR2 SQIVND, per germline (reference sequence). The CDR3 spells CASSIGGSYEQYF. CDR3 DNA sequence: TGTGCCAGTAGTATAGGGGGTTCCTACGAGCAGTACTTC. Variable domain in full (rest from reference TRBV19 and TRBJ2-7): DGGITQSPKYLFRKEGQNVTLSCEQNLNHDAMYWYRQDPGQGLRLIYYSQIVNDFQKGDIAEGYSVSREKKESFPLTVTSAQKNPTAFYLCASSIGGSYEQYFGPGTRLTVT.

CDR3 in amino acids: CASSSTGTSRTDTQYF. CDR3 nucleotides: TGTGCCAGCAGCTCAACCGGGACTAGCAGAACAGATACGCAGTATTTT. This rearrangement joins TRBV7-9 to TRBJ2-3; 9 nucleotides agree with TRBD2. Germline V gene lookup returns CDR1 SEHNR and CDR2 FQNEAQ (reference sequence). The CDR3 runs to 16 residues. Trimming cost V 4 bases and J 3 bases; bases outside gene matches: 8.

The chain joins TRBV5-1 to TRBJ2-7; perhaps TRBD1 as D (6 bases). Trimming took off 2 bases at V and 3 bases at J, with 12 bases between the two ends. CDR1 and CDR2 from the germline V gene are SGHRS and YFSETQ. The CDR3 runs 14 residues. CDR3 nucleotides: TGCGCCAGCAGCTTACAGGGAACTGGCTACGAGCAGTACTTC. It encodes CASSLQGTGYEQYF. The complete variable domain, with remaining parts taken from reference TRBV5-1 and TRBJ2-7, reads KAGVTQTPRYLIKTRGQQVTLSCSPISGHRSVSWYQQTPGQGLQFLFEYFSETQRNKGNFPGRFSGRQFSNSRSEMNVSTLELGDSALYLCASSLQGTGYEQYFGPGTRLTVT.

V and J are TRBV19 and TRBJ1-5, with a tentative D call TRBD1 (5 bases). Germline-derived CDR1 and CDR2 are LNHDA and SQIVND (reference sequence). The CDR3 is made up of 14 amino acids. Trimming removed 0 bases from V and 2 bases from J, with 5 bases in between. CDR3 coding DNA: TGTGCCAGTAGTATAGAAGGGGGCAATCAGCCCCAGCATTTT. Residues: CASSIEGGNQPQHF.

The V and J genes are TRBV6-5 and TRBJ2-7, with D unresolved. The CDR3 consists of 15 residues. V was shortened by 4 bases and J by 0 bases, with 13 bases between the two germline ends. In germline, CDR1 is MNHEY, CDR2 SVGAGI. This CDR3 reads CASSSGRANSYEQYF. The CDR3 nucleotides are TGTGCCAGCAGTTCCGGTCGCGCAAACTCCTACGAGCAGTACTTC.

This clone has a single count. The chain carries TRBV28 and TRBJ1-5; D ambiguous. The germline V and J ends were trimmed by 7 bases and 4 bases, with 14 bases remaining between them. From germline, CDR1 is MDHEN and CDR2 SYDVKM. CDR3 length: 14 residues. This chain's CDR3 is CASTIPGPNQPQHF. The DNA of the CDR3 is TGTGCCAGCACCATCCCAGGCCCAAATCAGCCCCAGCATTTT.

This chain connects TRBV2 to TRBJ1-6; a weak D match, TRBD1 (5 bases). Germline-derived CDR1 and CDR2 are SNHLY and FYNNEI. The CDR3 totals 15 residues. Trimming shortened V by 5 bases and J by 0 bases, and 8 bases separated the two germline ends. CDR3 region: CASSPGHSYNSPLHF. Here the CDR3 DNA reads TGTGCCAGCAGTCCCGGACACTCCTATAATTCACCCCTCCACTTT.

The CDR3 reads CASLKGGYTF. In nucleotides, the CDR3 is TGCGCCAGCCTTAAGGGCGGCTACACCTTC. The rearrangement links TRBV10-2 to TRBJ1-2; no firm D call. Germline assignment: CDR1 WSHSY and CDR2 SAAADI. Trimming removed 8 bases at V and 8 bases at J, with 9 bases between. The CDR3 is 10 amino acids.

The chain has TRBV5-1 and TRBJ2-2, with 11 nucleotides matching TRBD2. The germline CDR1 and CDR2 sequences are SGHRS and YFSETQ. This CDR3 region has 16 residues. The V gene end was trimmed by 0 bases and the J gene end by 5 bases; junction bases not matched to a gene: 3. CDR3 region: CASSLGLAGYTGELFF. The CDR3 nucleotides are TGCGCCAGCAGCTTGGGACTAGCGGGATATACCGGGGAGCTGTTTTTT.